These 6 T cell receptor beta chains share one sample of origin, sequenced in a study of a mutant IDH1 vaccine in newly diagnosed glioma. Which antigens these TCRs recognize remains unknown. Measured with immunoSEQ multiplex PCR; TCRdb has only the in-frame clones, and not every one. The sample includes more than 35,000 clones, roughly 76% of them seen just once. The sample's time point: week 23, last vaccination. Every vaccine dose comprised 300 ug of mutant IDH1 20-mer peptide plus topical imiquimod. Specimen: PBMCs, collected from a glioma patient whose treatment included an IDH1 peptide vaccine. All receptors come from a middle-aged man with glioma.

This clone has a single count. The CDR3 sequence: CASSNRQAYEQYF. The CDR3 DNA is TGTGCCAGCAGCAACCGACAGGCCTACGAGCAGTACTTC. This chain joins TRBV11-2 and TRBJ2-7, with D possibly TRBD1 on 6 matching bases. Germline V lookup: CDR1 SGHAT, CDR2 FQNNGV. This CDR3 is 13 amino acids long. Trimming stripped 5 bases from V and 2 bases from J, with 10 bases between.

The chain employs TRBV6-6 and TRBJ2-7; 7 bases map to TRBD1. This CDR3 region has 15 residues. V dropped 2 bases and J dropped 1; count of bases not matched to a gene: 5. Germline V CDR1 and CDR2: MNHNY, SVGAGI (reference sequence). CDR3 DNA sequence: TGTGCCAGCAGTTACGGGGACAGCGTATCCTACGAGCAGTACTTC. This codes for CASSYGDSVSYEQYF.

CDR3 region: CATSRDWDRGSGELFF. The CDR3 nucleotides read TGTGCCACCAGCAGAGATTGGGACAGGGGATCCGGGGAGCTGTTTTTT. The chain uses TRBV15 and TRBJ2-2; TRBD1 agrees at 10 bases. With 0 bases clipped from V and 6 bases from J, the junction kept 4 bases outside the gene matches. This CDR3 is 16 amino acids long. The V gene's germline CDR1 is LNHNV and CDR2 YYDKDF (reference sequence). Together with reference TRBV15 and TRBJ2-2, the CDR3 gives the full variable domain: DAMVIQNPRYQVTQFGKPVTLSCSQTLNHNVMYWYQQKSSQAPKLLFHYYDKDFNNEADTPDNFQSRRPNTSFCFLDIRSPGLGDTAMYLCATSRDWDRGSGELFFGEGSRLTVL.

The rearrangement links TRBV19 to TRBJ1-4; unclear D gene. The CDR3 is 13 amino acids. The V end lost 6 bases, the J end lost 6 bases, and 11 bases lay between the germline ends. From germline, CDR1 is LNHDA and CDR2 SQIVND (reference sequence). The CDR3 here is CASRRQVYEKLFF. CDR3 nucleotides: TGTGCCAGTAGAAGGCAGGTCTATGAAAAACTGTTTTTT.

This rearrangement joins TRBV6-5 to TRBJ1-2; TRBD1 matches 9 bases. V lost 6 bases, J lost 7 bases, and 9 bases stayed unmatched. CDR3 length equals 14 residues. Germline CDR1 is MNHEY and CDR2 is SVGAGI. The CDR3 bases are TGTGCCAGCAGCCCGGACAGGGGAGGCGGTGGCTACACCTTC. Translation: CASSPDRGGGGYTF.

The chain is built from TRBV7-8 and TRBJ2-7, with 7 bases fitting TRBD1. CDR1 and CDR2 (germline): SGHVS, FQNEAQ. The CDR3 extends over 13 amino acids. Trimming cost V 4 bases and J 5 bases; bases outside gene matches: 5. The DNA of the CDR3 is TGTGCCAGCAGCTCGGTGACAGGGAACGAGCAGTACTTC. Its translation: CASSSVTGNEQYF.